This T cell receptor (beta chain) was recorded in a study of cytomegalovirus exposure and HLA in healthy donors. PCR involved 60 Vbeta and 13 Jbeta primers. Libraries were prepared by immunoSEQ multiplex PCR; TCRdb keeps only in-frame clonotypes and omits some of them. Found here are 100,000 to 120,000 clones, about 73% of them singletons; the top ten hold around 1.3%. Sequencing used PBMCs. This TCR was recovered from a woman in her 30s in good health and CMV-seronegative.

DNA for the CDR3: TGTGCCAGCAGCCCTATTCCGGGACAGGTTACGTACGAGCAGTACTTC. Translating gives CASSPIPGQVTYEQYF. V gene TRBV2 combines with J gene TRBJ2-7, with TRBD1 matching over 8 bases. This CDR3 is 16 amino acids long. In germline, CDR1 is SNHLY, CDR2 FYNNEI. Trimming cost V 6 bases and J 4 bases; bases outside gene matches: 14.